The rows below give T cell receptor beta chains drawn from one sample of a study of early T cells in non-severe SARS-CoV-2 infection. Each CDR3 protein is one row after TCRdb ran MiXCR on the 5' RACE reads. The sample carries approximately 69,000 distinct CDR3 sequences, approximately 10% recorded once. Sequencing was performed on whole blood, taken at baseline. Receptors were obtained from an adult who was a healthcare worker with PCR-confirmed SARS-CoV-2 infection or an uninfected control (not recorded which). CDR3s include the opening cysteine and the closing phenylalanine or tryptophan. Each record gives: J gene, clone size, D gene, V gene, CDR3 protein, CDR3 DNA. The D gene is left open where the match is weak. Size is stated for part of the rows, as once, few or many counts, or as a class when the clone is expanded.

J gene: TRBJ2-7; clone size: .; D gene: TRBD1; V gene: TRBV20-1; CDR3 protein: CSADDRDYEQYF; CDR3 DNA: TGCAGTGCCGATGACAGGGACTACGAGCAGTACTTC
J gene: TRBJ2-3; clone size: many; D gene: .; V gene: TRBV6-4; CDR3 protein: CASSAGTSTDTQYF; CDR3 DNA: TGTGCCAGCAGTGCCGGGACTAGCACAGATACGCAGTATTTT
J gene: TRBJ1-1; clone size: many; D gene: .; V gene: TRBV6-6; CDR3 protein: CASSYREVNTEAFF; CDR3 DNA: TGTGCCAGCAGTTACCGAGAGGTTAACACTGAAGCTTTCTTT
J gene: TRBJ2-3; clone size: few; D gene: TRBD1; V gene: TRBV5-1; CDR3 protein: CASSLAAGGPDTQYF; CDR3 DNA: TGCGCCAGCAGCTTGGCCGCAGGGGGCCCAGATACGCAGTATTTT
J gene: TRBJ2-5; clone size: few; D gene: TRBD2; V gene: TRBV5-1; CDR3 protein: CASSLDPSGGGETQYF; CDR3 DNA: TGCGCCAGCAGCTTGGATCCTAGCGGGGGTGGAGAGACCCAGTACTTC
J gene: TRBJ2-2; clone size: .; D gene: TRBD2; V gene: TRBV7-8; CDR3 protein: CASSPRTSGGGTGELFF; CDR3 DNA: TGTGCCAGCAGCCCCAGGACTAGCGGGGGGGGCACCGGGGAGCTGTTTTTT
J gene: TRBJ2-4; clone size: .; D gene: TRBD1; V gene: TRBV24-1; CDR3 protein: CATDRAAKNIQYF; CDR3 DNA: TGTGCCACGGACAGGGCAGCCAAAAACATTCAGTACTTC
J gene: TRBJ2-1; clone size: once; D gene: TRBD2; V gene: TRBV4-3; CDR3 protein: CASSQDISGEQFF; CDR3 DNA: TGCGCCAGCAGCCAAGACATTAGCGGGGAGCAGTTCTTC
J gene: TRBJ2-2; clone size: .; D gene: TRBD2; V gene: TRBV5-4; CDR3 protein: CASSSAGVNTGELFF; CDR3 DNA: TGTGCCAGCAGCTCGGCGGGAGTTAACACCGGGGAGCTGTTTTTT
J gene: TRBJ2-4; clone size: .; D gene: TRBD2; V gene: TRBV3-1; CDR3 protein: CASSHRSSGRAQIAKNIQYF; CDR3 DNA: TGTGCCAGCAGCCACAGATCTAGCGGGAGAGCACAGATAGCCAAAAACATTCAGTACTTC
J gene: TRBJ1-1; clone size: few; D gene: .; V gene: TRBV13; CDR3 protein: CASSLRRQGVTEAFF; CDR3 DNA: TGTGCCAGCAGCTTAAGACGGCAGGGAGTGACTGAAGCTTTCTTT
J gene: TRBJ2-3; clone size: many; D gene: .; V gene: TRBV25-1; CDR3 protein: CASSDRSDSSTDTQYF; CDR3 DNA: TGTGCCAGCAGTGATAGGTCGGACAGTAGCACAGATACGCAGTATTTT
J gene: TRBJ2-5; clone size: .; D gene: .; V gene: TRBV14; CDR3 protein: CASSRQYQETQYF; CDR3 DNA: TGTGCCAGCAGTAGACAGTACCAAGAGACCCAGTACTTC
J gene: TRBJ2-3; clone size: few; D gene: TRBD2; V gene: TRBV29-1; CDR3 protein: CSVAAGPTDTQYF; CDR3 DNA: TGCAGCGTTGCAGCGGGGCCCACAGATACGCAGTATTTT
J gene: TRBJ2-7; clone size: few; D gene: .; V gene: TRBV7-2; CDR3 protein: CASSLANTYEQYF; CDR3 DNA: TGTGCCAGCAGCCTTGCTAATACCTACGAGCAGTACTTC
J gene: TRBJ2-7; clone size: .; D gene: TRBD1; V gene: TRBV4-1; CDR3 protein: CASSQPDREAYEQYF; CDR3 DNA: TGCGCCAGCAGCCAACCGGACAGGGAAGCCTACGAGCAGTACTTC
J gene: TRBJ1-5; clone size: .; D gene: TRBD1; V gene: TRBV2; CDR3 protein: CASSQQGDQPQHF; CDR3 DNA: TGTGCCAGCAGCCAACAGGGGGATCAGCCCCAGCATTTT
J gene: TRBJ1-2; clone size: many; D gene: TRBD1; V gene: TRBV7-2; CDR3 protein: CASSFYRGGYGYTF; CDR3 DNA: TGTGCCAGCAGCTTTTACAGGGGGGGCTATGGCTACACCTTC
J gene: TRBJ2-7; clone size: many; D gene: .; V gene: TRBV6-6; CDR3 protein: CASSYSEFSYEQYF; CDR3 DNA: TGTGCCAGCAGTTACAGTGAGTTCTCCTACGAGCAGTACTTC
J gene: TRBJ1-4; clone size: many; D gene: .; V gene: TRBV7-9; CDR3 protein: CASRPTNYNEKLFF; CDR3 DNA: TGTGCCAGCAGACCGACAAATTATAATGAAAAACTGTTTTTT
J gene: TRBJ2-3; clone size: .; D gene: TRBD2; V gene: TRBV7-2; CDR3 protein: CASSLVSGTTDTQYF; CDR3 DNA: TGTGCCAGCAGCTTAGTTAGCGGGACCACAGATACGCAGTATTTT
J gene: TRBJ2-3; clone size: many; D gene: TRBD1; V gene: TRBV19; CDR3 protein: CASSIGWDRATDTQYF; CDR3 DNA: TGTGCCAGTAGTATAGGTTGGGACAGGGCCACAGATACGCAGTATTTT
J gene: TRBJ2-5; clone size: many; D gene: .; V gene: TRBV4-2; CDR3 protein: CASSLGGGAGETQYF; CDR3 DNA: TGTGCCAGCAGCTTAGGGGGGGGAGCGGGAGAGACCCAGTACTTC
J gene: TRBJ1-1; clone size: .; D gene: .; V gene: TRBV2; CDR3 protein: CASSLRNTEAFF; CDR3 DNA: TGTGCCAGCAGTCTAAGGAACACTGAAGCTTTCTTT
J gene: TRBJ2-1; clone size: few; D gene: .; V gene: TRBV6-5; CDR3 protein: CASSYGPGKSRNEQFF; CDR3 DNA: TGTGCCAGCAGTTACGGGCCAGGGAAATCTAGAAATGAGCAGTTCTTC
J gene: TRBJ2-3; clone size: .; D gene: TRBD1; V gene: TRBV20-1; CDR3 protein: CSAPPGQRINADTQYF; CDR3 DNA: TGCAGTGCTCCACCGGGACAGCGAATTAACGCAGATACGCAGTATTTT
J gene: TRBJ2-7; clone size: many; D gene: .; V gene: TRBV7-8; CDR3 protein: CASSRPGYEQYF; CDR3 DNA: TGTGCCAGCAGCCGCCCGGGCTACGAGCAGTACTTC
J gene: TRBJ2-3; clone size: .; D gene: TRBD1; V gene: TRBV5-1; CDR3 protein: CASRTPGGHDSTDTQYF; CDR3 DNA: TGCGCCAGCAGAACCCCAGGGGGACATGATAGCACAGATACGCAGTATTTT
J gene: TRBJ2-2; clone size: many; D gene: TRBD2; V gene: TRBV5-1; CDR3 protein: CASTTGGLVFAGELFF; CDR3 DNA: TGCGCCAGCACCACCGGTGGACTAGTCTTCGCCGGGGAGCTGTTTTTT
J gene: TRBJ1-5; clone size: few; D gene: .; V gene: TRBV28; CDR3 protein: CASSSGTGGNQPQHF; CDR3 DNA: TGTGCCAGCAGTTCCGGGACTGGGGGCAATCAGCCCCAGCATTTT
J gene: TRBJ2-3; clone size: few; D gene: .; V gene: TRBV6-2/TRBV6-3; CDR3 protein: CASSYRVGGDTQYF; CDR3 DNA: TGTGCCAGCAGTTACAGGGTTGGAGGAGATACGCAGTATTTT